The 30 T cell receptor beta chains in this list originate from one sample, sequenced in a study of blood T cell repertoires in COVID-19. This table comes from immunoSEQ multiplex PCR, and its TCRdb copy is limited to in-frame clones, with some not included. The data contain 300,000 to 400,000 clones, 90% to 95% of them singletons. The sample comprised PBMCs or T cells enriched from blood (not recorded which). The receptors come from a woman aged 25 to 39 who had been exposed to COVID-19.

V is TRBV2 and J is TRBJ1-5; TRBD1 is a possible D gene (6 bases). V was pared by 6 bases and J by 3 bases, with 12 bases between. Germline V gives CDR1 SNHLY, CDR2 FYNNEI. The length of the CDR3 is 14 residues. This CDR3 reads CASRPNRDNQPQHF. The CDR3 DNA follows: TGTGCCAGCAGGCCCAACAGGGACAATCAGCCCCAGCATTTT.

The chain is built from TRBV11-3 and TRBJ1-1, with a possible D match to TRBD1 (5 bases). V gave up 4 bases and J gave up 6 bases, with 12 bases separating them. The germline CDR1 and CDR2 sequences are SGHNT and YENEEA. The length of the CDR3 is 13 residues. CDR3 amino acids: CASSYGHRAEAFF. Here the CDR3 DNA reads TGTGCCAGCAGCTACGGACACCGGGCTGAAGCTTTCTTT.

The rearrangement joins TRBV4-1 to TRBJ1-4, with D possibly matching TRBD1 (6 bases). CDR1 is MGHRA and CDR2 is YSYEKL in the germline V gene. The germline V and J ends were trimmed by 1 base and 7 bases, with 13 bases remaining between them. This CDR3 region has 15 residues. As DNA, the CDR3 is TGCGCCAGCAGCCAAGTGGGGCAGGGGAGTGAAAAACTGTTTTTT. This codes for CASSQVGQGSEKLFF.

The chain recombines TRBV7-9 with TRBJ2-3, with 12 bases lining up with TRBD2. The germline V gene encodes CDR1 SEHNR and CDR2 FQNEAQ (reference sequence). There are 18 residues in the CDR3. J gave up 2 bases and V 6 bases, and 12 bases lay outside the gene matches. The CDR3 here is CASSPPLTSGGYTDTQYF. The CDR3 bases are TGTGCCAGCAGTCCCCCCTTGACTAGCGGGGGATACACAGATACGCAGTATTTT.

The chain uses TRBV9 and TRBJ2-7; D is perhaps TRBD2 (5 bases). Germline loops: CDR1 SGDLS, CDR2 YYNGEE. This CDR3 comprises 10 residues. V lost 10 bases, J lost 3 bases, and 8 bases lay in between. CDR3 nucleotide sequence: TGTGCCGAAGGAGGCTACGAGCAGTACTTC. It translates to CAEGGYEQYF.

The gene calls are TRBV2 and TRBJ1-1; D remains ambiguous. The V gene lost 8 bases and the J gene lost 0 bases, with 7 bases spanning the gap. Germline CDR1 and CDR2: SNHLY and FYNNEI. The CDR3 totals 12 residues. The CDR3 DNA is TGTGCCAGCCGTAAAATGAACACTGAAGCTTTCTTT. It translates to CASRKMNTEAFF.

The chain uses TRBV5-4 and TRBJ1-4; the match to TRBD1 covers 7 bases. CDR1 and CDR2 from the germline V gene are SGHNT and YYREEE (reference sequence). J gave up 8 bases and V 0 bases, and 7 bases lay outside the gene matches. The CDR3 contains 15 residues. CDR3 bases: TGTGCCAGCAGCTTGGGAACAGGGGTAGGGGAAAAACTGTTTTTT. Its protein product is CASSLGTGVGEKLFF.

Turning to this clone: The sample contains more than one DNA sequence encoding this CDR3. The V gene is TRBV4-3, the J gene TRBJ1-5; TRBD1 is a possible D gene (5 bases). CDR3 length equals 17 residues. V gave up 0 bases and J gave up 1 base, with 13 bases separating them. Germline CDR1 is LGHNA and CDR2 is YSLEER. The CDR3 region has the DNA TGCGCCAGCAGCCAAGATTTTAGGGGAAGAAGCAATCAGCCCCAGCATTTT. Translation gives CASSQDFRGRSNQPQHF.

The chain is built from TRBV12-5 and TRBJ1-3, with TRBD1 matching over 8 bases. Germline-derived CDR1 and CDR2 are LGHNT and FRNRAP. The J segment lost 0 bases and the V segment lost 1 base, leaving 2 bases of the junction unmatched. The CDR3 has 16 residues. The CDR3 region has the DNA TGTGCTAGTGGTTTGGGACAGGGGACCTCTGGAAACACCATATATTTT. Protein sequence: CASGLGQGTSGNTIYF.

The rearrangement joins TRBV11-2 to TRBJ2-7, with TRBD1 matching over 10 bases. The J segment lost 1 base and the V segment lost 4 bases, leaving 7 bases of the junction unmatched. Germline CDR1 SGHAT, CDR2 FQNNGV. CDR3 length equals 16 residues. This chain's CDR3 is CASSSRPGQGSYEQYF. The CDR3 DNA is TGTGCCAGCAGCTCACGACCGGGACAGGGGTCCTACGAGCAGTACTTC. The full variable domain, with the rest looked up from reference TRBV11-2 and TRBJ2-7, is EAGVAQSPRYKIIEKRQSVAFWCNPISGHATLYWYQQILGQGPKLLIQFQNNGVVDDSQLPKDRFSAERLKGVDSTLKIQPAKLEDSAVYLCASSSRPGQGSYEQYFGPGTRLTVT.

The chain employs TRBV5-1 and TRBJ1-3; perhaps TRBD1 as D (5 bases). V was clipped by 0 bases and J by 3 bases, with 13 bases between them. The CDR3 sequence is 16 residues long. Germline CDR1 and CDR2: SGHRS and YFSETQ. This CDR3 is CASSLEFRESGNTIYF. CDR3 in DNA: TGCGCCAGCAGCTTGGAATTCAGGGAAAGTGGAAACACCATATATTTT.

The chain joins TRBV19 to TRBJ2-2; D possibly corresponds to TRBD2 (5 bases). Trimming stripped 2 bases from V and 4 bases from J, with 11 bases between. The CDR3 is made up of 15 amino acids. Germline-derived CDR1 and CDR2 are LNHDA and SQIVND (reference sequence). CDR3 in DNA: TGTGCCAGTAGTATACGGACTGCTCCCACCGGGGAGCTGTTTTTT. Protein: CASSIRTAPTGELFF.

The chain has TRBV2 and TRBJ1-1; D call uncertain. The V gene's germline CDR1 is SNHLY and CDR2 FYNNEI. CDR3 length: 13 residues. Trimming pared 8 bases from V and 0 bases from J, leaving 10 bases between. The CDR3 DNA reads as TGTGCCAGCGAGTCTGCCTTGAACACTGAAGCTTTCTTT. Translated: CASESALNTEAFF.

This chain uses TRBV6-5 with TRBJ2-2; possibly TRBD2 for D (7 bases). Trimming removed 6 bases from V and 4 bases from J, with 12 bases in between. Germline-derived CDR1 and CDR2 are MNHEY and SVGAGI. The CDR3 spans 14 residues. CDR3 DNA sequence: TGTGCCAGCAGCGTGGGGGGGGCCACCGGGGAGCTGTTTTTT. Encoded protein: CASSVGGATGELFF.

The rearrangement joins TRBV27 to TRBJ2-7; 7 bases are shared with TRBD2. CDR3 size: 15 residues. In germline, CDR1 is MNHEY, CDR2 SMNVEV (reference sequence). After removal of 3 bases from V and 3 bases from J, the junction contained 8 bases not matched to a gene. The CDR3 region is CASSFGGGRLYEQYF. The CDR3 nucleotides read TGTGCCAGCAGTTTTGGGGGGGGGAGACTCTACGAGCAGTACTTC.

This clone was detected only once. The chain links TRBV12-3 or TRBV12-4 to TRBJ1-2, with D perhaps matching TRBD1 (5 bases). The V and J ends lost 11 bases and 7 bases respectively, with 17 bases between them. The CDR3 is 12 residues long. The CDR3 sequence: CAQQNYGAGYTF. The CDR3 coding sequence is TGTGCCCAGCAGAATTATGGGGCTGGCTACACCTTC.

The rearrangement links TRBV4-2 to TRBJ1-1; no clear D gene. Trimming pared 0 bases from V and 5 bases from J, leaving 10 bases between. Germline loops: CDR1 LGHNA, CDR2 YNFKEQ. This CDR3 has 14 amino acids. For the CDR3, the DNA is TGTGCCAGCAGCCAAGATAGGCCGAGGACTGAAGCTTTCTTT. Translation gives CASSQDRPRTEAFF.

The rearrangement links TRBV7-2 to TRBJ1-6; tentative D call: TRBD1 (6 bases). Trimming stripped 2 bases from V and 7 bases from J, with 12 bases between. Germline V gives CDR1 SGHTA, CDR2 FQGNSA. CDR3 length: 15 amino acids. Here the CDR3 DNA reads TGTGCCAGCAGCTTAAATACAGGGTTAAATTCACCCCTCCACTTT. This gives the protein CASSLNTGLNSPLHF.

V gene TRBV29-1 combines with J gene TRBJ1-5; possibly TRBD1 for D (6 bases). The length of the CDR3 is 14 residues. V dropped 5 bases and J dropped 7 bases, with 18 bases sitting between them. Germline CDR1 is SQVTM and CDR2 is ANQGSEA. CDR3 sequence: CSVRFAGVKQPQHF. The CDR3 coding sequence is TGCAGCGTTCGGTTCGCAGGGGTGAAACAGCCCCAGCATTTT.

This rearrangement joins TRBV5-1 to TRBJ1-2, with 7 bases aligning to TRBD1. Trimming at V came to 4 bases and at J to 10 bases, leaving 16 bases not matched to a gene. Per the germline V gene, CDR1 is SGHRS and CDR2 is YFSETQ. The CDR3 length is 15 residues. The CDR3, as DNA: TGCGCCAGCAGCACAACAGGGGCGGGATTCTTCGACTACACCTTC. Encoded protein: CASSTTGAGFFDYTF.

This clone was observed a single time. The chain uses TRBV3-1 (or the pseudogene TRBV3-2) and TRBJ2-3, with TRBD2 as a possible D gene (7 bases). The V gene's germline CDR1 is LGHDT and CDR2 YNNKEL (reference sequence). This CDR3 spans 16 amino acids. Trimming pared 2 bases from V and 0 bases from J, leaving 12 bases between. The CDR3 nucleotides are TGTGCCAGCAGCCAACGGGGGGCACTTAGCACAGATACGCAGTATTTT. This sequence encodes CASSQRGALSTDTQYF.

The DNA for the CDR3 is TGTGCCAGTAGTATAGGGCTAGCGGGGGGGTCTTCTATTGTGTTCTTC. This codes for CASSIGLAGGSSIVFF. The chain links TRBV19 to TRBJ2-1; 12 nucleotides line up with TRBD2. The CDR3 length is 16 residues. V lost 1 base, J lost 15 bases, and 13 bases stayed unmatched. Germline V gene sequence: CDR1 LNHDA, CDR2 SQIVND (reference sequence). Full variable domain (remainder filled in from reference TRBV19 and TRBJ2-1): DGGITQSPKYLFRKEGQNVTLSCEQNLNHDAMYWYRQDPGQGLRLIYYSQIVNDFQKGDIAEGYSVSREKKESFPLTVTSAQKNPTAFYLCASSIGLAGGSSIVFFGPGTRLTVL.

CDR3 bases: TGTGCCAGCAGCTTAGTCTTCGGCGGGGGGGCCCACGAGCAGTACTTC. Its translation is CASSLVFGGGAHEQYF. The V gene is TRBV7-2, the J gene TRBJ2-7; 9 positions match TRBD2. The V segment lost 1 base and the J segment 5 bases; nucleotides outside the gene matches: 9. This CDR3 has 16 amino acids. CDR1 is SGHTA and CDR2 is FQGNSA in the germline V gene.

About this clone itself: The sample contains more than one DNA sequence encoding this CDR3. This chain connects TRBV2 to TRBJ1-6; tentatively, D is TRBD1 (5 bases). Germline loops: CDR1 SNHLY, CDR2 FYNNEI. V was pared by 7 bases and J by 8 bases, with 12 bases between. This CDR3 spans 13 amino acids. The CDR3 loop reads CASTEWGDSPLHF. CDR3 coding DNA: TGTGCCAGCACCGAATGGGGGGATTCACCCCTCCACTTT.

This chain links TRBV3-1 (or the pseudogene TRBV3-2) with TRBJ2-5, with a weak D call TRBD1 (5 bases). CDR1 is LGHDT, CDR2 YNNKEL, per germline (reference sequence). The CDR3 runs to 14 residues. V was clipped by 1 base and J by 7 bases, with 13 bases between them. DNA for the CDR3: TGTGCCAGCAGCCAAGGGACACGGACCGGGACCCAGTACTTC. This sequence encodes CASSQGTRTGTQYF.

As for this clone: A read error may account for a junction end that differs from germline. The V and J genes are TRBV5-1 and TRBJ1-1; unclear D gene. CDR1 and CDR2 (germline): SGHRS, YFSETQ. CDR3 length: 14 residues. CDR3 sequence: CASREGPGDTEAFF. CDR3 DNA: TGTGCCAGCCGGGAGGGTCCCGGGGACACTGAAGCTTTCTTT.

This clone was seen a few times. This chain links TRBV4-2 with TRBJ1-4; D perhaps matches TRBD1 (6 bases). Germline CDR1 reads LGHNA; CDR2 reads YNFKEQ. This CDR3 is built from 16 residues. V was cut by 3 bases and J by 7 bases, with 18 bases left in between. CDR3 in DNA: TGTGCCAGCAGCCAGAACAGGGCTCTGGGGTCTGAAAAACTGTTTTTT. Its translation: CASSQNRALGSEKLFF.

This clone was seen a few times. The rearrangement joins TRBV4-1 to TRBJ2-7; the D is unclear. Trimming shortened V by 5 bases and J by 4 bases, and 9 bases separated the two germline ends. The CDR3 runs to 12 residues. Per germline, CDR1 MGHRA and CDR2 YSYEKL. CDR3 protein: CASSNSFYEQYF. Written as DNA, the CDR3 is TGCGCCAGCAGCAATTCATTTTACGAGCAGTACTTC.

The chain recombines TRBV5-1 with TRBJ2-5, with TRBD2 identical over 7 bases. V gave up 2 bases and J gave up 4 bases; unmatched junction bases: 8. CDR3 size: 15 residues. Per germline, CDR1 SGHRS and CDR2 YFSETQ. The CDR3 nucleotides read TGCGCCAGCAGCTTAGGTGGGGGGAGGGTAGAGACCCAGTACTTC. This sequence encodes CASSLGGGRVETQYF.

V usage is TRBV4-3 and J usage is TRBJ1-1; no clear D gene. Germline assignment: CDR1 LGHNA and CDR2 YSLEER. Trimming cost V 1 base and J 5 bases, with 14 bases left between them. The CDR3 is 15 residues long. CDR3 nucleotide sequence: TGCGCCAGCAGCCAAGTTTCTCGGGGTTTGACTGAAGCTTTCTTT. This sequence encodes CASSQVSRGLTEAFF.